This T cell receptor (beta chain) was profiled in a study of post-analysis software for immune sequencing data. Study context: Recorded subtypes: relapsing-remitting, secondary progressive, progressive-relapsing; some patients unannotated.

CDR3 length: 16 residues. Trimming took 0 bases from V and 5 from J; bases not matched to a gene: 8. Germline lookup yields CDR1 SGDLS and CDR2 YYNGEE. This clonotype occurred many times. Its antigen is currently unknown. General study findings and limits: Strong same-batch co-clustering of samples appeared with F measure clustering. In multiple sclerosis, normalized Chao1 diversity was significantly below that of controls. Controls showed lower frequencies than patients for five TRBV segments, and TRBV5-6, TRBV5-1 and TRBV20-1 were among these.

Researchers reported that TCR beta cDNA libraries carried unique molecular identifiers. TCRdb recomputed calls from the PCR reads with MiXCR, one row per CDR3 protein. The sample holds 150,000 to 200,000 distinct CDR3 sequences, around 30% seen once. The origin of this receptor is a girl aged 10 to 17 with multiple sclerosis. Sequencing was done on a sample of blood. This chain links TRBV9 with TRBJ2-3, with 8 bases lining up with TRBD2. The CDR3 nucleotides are TGTGCCAGCAGCGTAGTTTCGGGAGGGCCTGTAGATACGCAGTATTTT. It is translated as CASSVVSGGPVDTQYF.